What follows are 7 T cell receptor beta chains derived from one specimen sequenced in a study of CXCR3-negative and CXCR3-positive naive CD8 T cells (dated by TCRdb to about 2019). These receptors have no known antigen. TCRdb names NextSeq 550 as the instrument used. The Human TCR Profiling Kit (MiLaboratory) was used to prepare UMI-labeled 5' RACE TRB cDNA libraries. Following reprocessing of the reads by TCRdb, the data hold one row per CDR3 protein sequence and no DNA is available. In this sample's table one finds tens of thousands of distinct CDR3 sequences. The ten top clones hold about 0.62% of the sample. Points the paper makes about the study in general: Compared with CXCR3-negative naive cells, CXCR3-positive naive cells had TRB CDR3s with higher hydrophobicity (lower Kidera factor 4), lower energy, and higher strength and volume indices.

The sequenced sample was naive CXCR3+ CD8+ T cells from blood. Taken with the paper, the label for cell subset or site translates to: CD45RO-CCR7+CD27+CD95- naive CD8+ T cells expressing CXCR3 (TNR3+). The receptors stem from a human donor in good health. Some clones in this sample may be carry-over from other donors' samples.

The CDR3 spells CASSLDSVPETQYF. The rearrangement uses TRBV7-9 and TRBJ2-5. The germline V gene has CDR1 SEHNR and CDR2 FQNEAQ (reference sequence). The CDR3 has 14 amino acids.

This chain connects TRBV29-1 to TRBJ2-1; the D gene TCRdb calls, TRBD2, cannot be checked with no DNA. The CDR3 length is 13 residues. Germline values: CDR1 SQVTM, CDR2 ANQGSEA. CDR3 residues: CSVDLTTYNEQFF.

V gene TRBV10-1 combines with J gene TRBJ1-1; TCRdb indicates TRBD1, and absent DNA this call remains unverified. Germline V gene lookup returns CDR1 WNHNN and CDR2 SYGVQD (reference sequence). This CDR3 contains 16 residues. This chain's CDR3 is CATPLEGVRSNTEAFF.

V usage is TRBV12-3 or TRBV12-4 and J usage is TRBJ1-1; TCRdb indicates TRBD1, and absent DNA this call remains unverified. The CDR3 totals 13 residues. The CDR3 spells CASSLDRGTEAFF.

The CDR3 region is CASSFWVSQSSYNEQFF. The gene calls are TRBV5-6 and TRBJ2-1. This CDR3 comprises 17 residues. CDR1 is SGHDT and CDR2 is YYEEEE in the germline V gene.

The chain joins TRBV19 to TRBJ2-1; TCRdb's D gene call, TRBD1, goes unchecked for lack of DNA. The CDR3 length is 16 residues. Germline V CDR1 and CDR2: LNHDA, SQIVND (reference sequence). CDR3 region: CASSITGGISYNEQFF. Full variable domain (outside the CDR3, taken from reference TRBV19 and TRBJ2-1): DGGITQSPKYLFRKEGQNVTLSCEQNLNHDAMYWYRQDPGQGLRLIYYSQIVNDFQKGDIAEGYSVSREKKESFPLTVTSAQKNPTAFYLCASSITGGISYNEQFFGPGTRLTVL.

The J gene is TRBJ2-3, the V gene TRBV28; TCRdb returns TRBD2, unconfirmable since there is no DNA. Germline assignment: CDR1 MDHEN and CDR2 SYDVKM. The length of the CDR3 is 15 residues. This CDR3 is CASSSLAGIRYTQYF.